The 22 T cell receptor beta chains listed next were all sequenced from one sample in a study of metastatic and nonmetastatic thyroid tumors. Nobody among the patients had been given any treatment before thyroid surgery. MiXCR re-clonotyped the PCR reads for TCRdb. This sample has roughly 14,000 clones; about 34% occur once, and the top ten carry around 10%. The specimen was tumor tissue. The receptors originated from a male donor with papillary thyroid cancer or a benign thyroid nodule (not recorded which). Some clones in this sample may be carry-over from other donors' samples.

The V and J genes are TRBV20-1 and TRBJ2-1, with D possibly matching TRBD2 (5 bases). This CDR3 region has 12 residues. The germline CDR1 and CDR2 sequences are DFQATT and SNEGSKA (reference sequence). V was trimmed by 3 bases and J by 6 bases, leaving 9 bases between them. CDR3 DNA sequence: TGCAGTGCTAGTGGGAGTAGCAATGAGCAGTTCTTC. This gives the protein CSASGSSNEQFF.

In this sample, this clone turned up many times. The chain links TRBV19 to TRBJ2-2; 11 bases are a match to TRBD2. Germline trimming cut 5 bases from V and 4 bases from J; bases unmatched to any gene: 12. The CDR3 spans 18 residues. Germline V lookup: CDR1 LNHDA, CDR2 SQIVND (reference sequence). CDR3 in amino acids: CASSPLRVAGGPTGELFF. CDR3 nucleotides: TGTGCCAGTAGTCCCCTTAGAGTAGCGGGGGGGCCCACCGGGGAGCTGTTTTTT. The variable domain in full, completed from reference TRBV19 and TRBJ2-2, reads DGGITQSPKYLFRKEGQNVTLSCEQNLNHDAMYWYRQDPGQGLRLIYYSQIVNDFQKGDIAEGYSVSREKKESFPLTVTSAQKNPTAFYLCASSPLRVAGGPTGELFFGEGSRLTVL.

CDR3 residues: CASNTGGESNEQFF. DNA of the CDR3: TGTGCCAGCAACACGGGAGGAGAGTCGAATGAGCAGTTCTTC. The chain combines TRBV6-2 or TRBV6-3 with TRBJ2-1; 7 bases line up with TRBD2. The trim removed 7 bases at V and 7 bases at J, leaving 10 bases unmatched. Germline values: CDR1 MNHEY, CDR2 SVGEGT. The CDR3 covers 14 residues.

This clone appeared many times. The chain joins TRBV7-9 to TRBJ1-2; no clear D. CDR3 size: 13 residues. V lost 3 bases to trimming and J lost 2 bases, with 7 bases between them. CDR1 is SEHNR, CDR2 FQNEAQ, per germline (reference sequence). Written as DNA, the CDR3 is TGTGCCAGCAGCTTGGCTCAGAACTATGGCTACACCTTC. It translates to CASSLAQNYGYTF.

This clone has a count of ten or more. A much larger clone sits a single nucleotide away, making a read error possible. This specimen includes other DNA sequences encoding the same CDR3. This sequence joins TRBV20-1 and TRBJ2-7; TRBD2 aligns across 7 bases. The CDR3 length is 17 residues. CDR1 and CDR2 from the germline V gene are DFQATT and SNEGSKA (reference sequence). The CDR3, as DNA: TGTAGTGCTAGATCCCCTAGCGGCAACCAGGGATACTACGAGCAGTACTTC. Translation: CSARSPSGNQGYYEQYF.

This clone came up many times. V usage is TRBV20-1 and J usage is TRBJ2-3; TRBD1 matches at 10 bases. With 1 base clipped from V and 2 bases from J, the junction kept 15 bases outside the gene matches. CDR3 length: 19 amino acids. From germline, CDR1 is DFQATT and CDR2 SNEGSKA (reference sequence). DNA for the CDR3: TGCAGTGCTAGAGGTGGGACAGGGGACCCTGAGAGGATCACAGATACGCAGTATTTT. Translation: CSARGGTGDPERITDTQYF.

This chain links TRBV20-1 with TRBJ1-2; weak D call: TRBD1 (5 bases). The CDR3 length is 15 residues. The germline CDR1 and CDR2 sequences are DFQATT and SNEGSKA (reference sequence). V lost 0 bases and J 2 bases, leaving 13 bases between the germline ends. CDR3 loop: CSARDRRVGNYGYTF. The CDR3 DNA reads TGCAGTGCTAGAGATCGCAGGGTGGGAAACTATGGCTACACCTTC.

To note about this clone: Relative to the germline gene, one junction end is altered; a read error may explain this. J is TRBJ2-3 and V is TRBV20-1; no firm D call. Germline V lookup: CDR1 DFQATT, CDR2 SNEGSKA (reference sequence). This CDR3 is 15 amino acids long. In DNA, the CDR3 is TGCTGTGCTAGTTGCCGGGCAGCTGGCACAGATACGCAGTATTTT. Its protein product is CCASCRAAGTDTQYF.

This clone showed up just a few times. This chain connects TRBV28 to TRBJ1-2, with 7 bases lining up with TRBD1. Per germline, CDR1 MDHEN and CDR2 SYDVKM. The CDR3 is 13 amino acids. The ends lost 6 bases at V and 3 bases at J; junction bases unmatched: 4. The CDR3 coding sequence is TGTGCCAGCAGACCAGGGGGGGACTATGGCTACACCTTC. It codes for CASRPGGDYGYTF.

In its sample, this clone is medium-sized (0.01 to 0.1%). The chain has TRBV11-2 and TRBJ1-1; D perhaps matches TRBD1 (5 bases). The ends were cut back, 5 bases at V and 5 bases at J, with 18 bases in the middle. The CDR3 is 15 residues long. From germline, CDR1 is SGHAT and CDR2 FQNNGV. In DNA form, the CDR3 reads TGTGCCAGCAGCCGAACCAGGGTAGGGAAGACTGAAGCTTTCTTT. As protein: CASSRTRVGKTEAFF.

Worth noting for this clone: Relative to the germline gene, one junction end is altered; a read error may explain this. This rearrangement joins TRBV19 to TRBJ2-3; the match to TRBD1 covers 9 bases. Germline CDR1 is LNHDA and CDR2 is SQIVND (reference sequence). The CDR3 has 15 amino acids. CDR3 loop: CPSRLGQGDTYTQYF. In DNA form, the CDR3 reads TGTCCCAGTAGATTGGGACAGGGAGACACATATACGCAGTATTTT.

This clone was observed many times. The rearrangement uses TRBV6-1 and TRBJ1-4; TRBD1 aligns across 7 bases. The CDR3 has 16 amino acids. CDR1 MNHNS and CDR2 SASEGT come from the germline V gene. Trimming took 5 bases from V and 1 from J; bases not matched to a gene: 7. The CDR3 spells CASSKTGMLTNEKLFF. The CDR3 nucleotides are TGTGCCAGCAGTAAGACAGGGATGCTAACTAATGAAAAACTGTTTTTT.

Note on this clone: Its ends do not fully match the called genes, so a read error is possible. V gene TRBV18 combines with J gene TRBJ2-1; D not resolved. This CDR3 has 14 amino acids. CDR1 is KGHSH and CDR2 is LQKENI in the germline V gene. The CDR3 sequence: CASSPVSSYNEHFF. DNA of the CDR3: TGTGCCAGCTCTCCGGTGTCGTCCTACAATGAGCATTTCTTC.

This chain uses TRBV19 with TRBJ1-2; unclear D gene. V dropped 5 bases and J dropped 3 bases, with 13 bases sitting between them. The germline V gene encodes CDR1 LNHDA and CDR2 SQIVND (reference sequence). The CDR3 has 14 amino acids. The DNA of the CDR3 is TGTGCCAGTAGTCTCACGCGCCTGGACTATGGCTACACCTTC. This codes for CASSLTRLDYGYTF. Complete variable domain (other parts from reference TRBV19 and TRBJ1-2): DGGITQSPKYLFRKEGQNVTLSCEQNLNHDAMYWYRQDPGQGLRLIYYSQIVNDFQKGDIAEGYSVSREKKESFPLTVTSAQKNPTAFYLCASSLTRLDYGYTFGSGTRLTVV.

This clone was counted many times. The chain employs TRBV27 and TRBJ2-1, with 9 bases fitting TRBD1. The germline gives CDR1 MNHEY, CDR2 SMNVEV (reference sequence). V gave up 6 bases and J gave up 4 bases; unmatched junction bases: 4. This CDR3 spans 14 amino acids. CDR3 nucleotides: TGTGCCAGCAGATTGACAGGGGGATACAATGAGCAGTTCTTC. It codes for CASRLTGGYNEQFF.

The CDR3 region is CASSLVPGHSTDTQYF. The CDR3 DNA reads TGTGCCAGCAGCTTAGTGCCAGGGCATAGCACAGATACGCAGTATTTT. V gene TRBV7-2 combines with J gene TRBJ2-3; possible D gene TRBD1, 5 bases. This CDR3 comprises 16 residues. The germline V gene encodes CDR1 SGHTA and CDR2 FQGNSA. V was pared by 1 base and J by 0 bases, with 11 bases between. Filled out from reference TRBV7-2 and TRBJ2-3, the complete variable domain reads GAGVSQSPSNKVTEKGKDVELRCDPISGHTALYWYRQSLGQGLEFLIYFQGNSAPDKSGLPSDRFSAERTGGSVSTLTIQRTQQEDSAVYLCASSLVPGHSTDTQYFGPGTRLTVL.

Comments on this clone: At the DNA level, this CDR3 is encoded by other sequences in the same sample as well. The CDR3 DNA sequence: TGTGCCAGTAGTACAGGACGTGGTGCCACCGGGGAGCTGTTTTTT. Translation: CASSTGRGATGELFF. The chain employs TRBV19 and TRBJ2-2; D is undetermined. This CDR3 has 15 amino acids. V dropped 4 bases and J dropped 4 bases, with 13 bases sitting between them. Germline V CDR1 and CDR2: LNHDA, SQIVND (reference sequence).

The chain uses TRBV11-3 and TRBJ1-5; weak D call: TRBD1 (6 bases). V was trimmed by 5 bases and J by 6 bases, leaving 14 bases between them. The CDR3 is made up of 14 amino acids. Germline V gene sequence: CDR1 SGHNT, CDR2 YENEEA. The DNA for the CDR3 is TGTGCCAGCAGCGTGGACAGCCAAATTCAGCCCCAGCATTTT. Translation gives CASSVDSQIQPQHF. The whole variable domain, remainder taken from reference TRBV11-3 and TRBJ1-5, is EAGVVQSPRYKIIEKKQPVAFWCNPISGHNTLYWYLQNLGQGPELLIRYENEEAVDDSQLPKDRFSAERLKGVDSTLKIQPAELGDSAVYLCASSVDSQIQPQHFGDGTRLSIL.

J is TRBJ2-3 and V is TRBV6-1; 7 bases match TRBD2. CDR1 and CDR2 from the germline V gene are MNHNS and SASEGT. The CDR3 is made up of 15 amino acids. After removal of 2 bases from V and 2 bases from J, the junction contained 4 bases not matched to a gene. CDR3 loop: CASSELAENTDTQYF. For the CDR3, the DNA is TGTGCCAGCAGTGAACTAGCGGAGAACACAGATACGCAGTATTTT.

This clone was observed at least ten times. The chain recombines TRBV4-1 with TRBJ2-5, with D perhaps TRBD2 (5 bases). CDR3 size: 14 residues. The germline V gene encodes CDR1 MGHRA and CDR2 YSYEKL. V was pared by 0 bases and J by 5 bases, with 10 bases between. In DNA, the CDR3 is TGCGCCAGCAGCCAAGATGGGAGAGCTGAGACCCAGTACTTC. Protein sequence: CASSQDGRAETQYF.

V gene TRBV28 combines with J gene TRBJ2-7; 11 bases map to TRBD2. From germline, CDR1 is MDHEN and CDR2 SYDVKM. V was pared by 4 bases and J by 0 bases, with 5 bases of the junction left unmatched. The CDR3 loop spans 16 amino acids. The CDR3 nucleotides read TGTGCCAGCAGTTCGGTTACTAGCGGGAGCTCCTACGAGCAGTACTTC. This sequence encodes CASSSVTSGSSYEQYF.

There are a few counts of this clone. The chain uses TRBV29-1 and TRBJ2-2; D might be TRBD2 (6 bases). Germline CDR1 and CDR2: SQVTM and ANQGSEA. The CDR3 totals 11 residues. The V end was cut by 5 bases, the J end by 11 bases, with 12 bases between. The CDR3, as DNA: TGCAGCGTTCAGGCGGGGAGCGAGCTGTTTTTT. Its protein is CSVQAGSELFF.